This T cell receptor beta chain is from a study of blood T cell repertoires in COVID-19 (dated by TCRdb to about 2020). Background for the entire study: Samples covering the acute and convalescent phases of COVID-19 were provided by collaborators in the United States, Italy and Spain. Deeply sampled blood TCRbeta repertoires from subjects exposed to, actively infected with, or recovered from COVID-19 were included in the dataset. Where available, HLA class I and class II types were obtained from metadata supplied by the sample provider rather than from assay-based typing. A freely available public database, intended as a resource for researchers studying the immune response to SARS-CoV-2, is where the repertoires were released. A de-identified subject ID, COVID-19 status, age in years and sex were almost always included in the sample metadata. The prospective study material was composed of cDNA or gDNA derived from T cells, B-cell-depleted T cells, or PBMCs. The samples were drawn from two sources: the first 160 participants of the ongoing ImmuneRACE study, and 950 to 1,500 subjects contributed by 6 global collaborators. On the study overall, not on this receptor specifically: The amount of clinical and demographic metadata varied by source and participant and was provided uncurated.

Participants in the prospective study were enrolled through a virtual design, were aged about 18 to 90 years, and lived in approximately 25 United States geographic areas. In the prospective study, cohorts were assigned on the basis of participant-reported clinical history obtained from a screening survey and a study questionnaire. Recovered participants in ImmuneRACE Cohort 3 were defined as having two consecutive negative NP/OP PCR tests, clearance from a healthcare professional, or resolution of symptoms. In the prospective study, whole blood, serum and a nasopharyngeal or oropharyngeal swab were collected from each participant by mobile phlebotomists. Participants in the prospective study had the option to provide additional blood draws and questionnaires over an approximately 2-month period. Prospective study blood samples were shipped either frozen or at room temperature before DNA extraction.

For this clone: Its antigen has not been determined. No base-level quality is on record; no much larger clone is a single base apart.

The immunoSEQ Assay, a bias-controlled multiplex PCR, was used to amplify TCRbeta CDR3 regions from genomic DNA. The published analysis was carried out like this. Nucleated cell counts per sample were estimated from amplification of reference gene primers within the assay. To quantify the absolute abundance of each unique TCRbeta CDR3 rearrangement, sequence reads were collapsed and filtered. For each sample, productive Simpson clonality was calculated by taking the square root of Simpson's diversity index across productive rearrangements. The table comes from immuneACCESS by way of TCRdb, which keeps in-frame sequences with V and J called. Part of the clones is missing from these tables; in studies checked, under half for an unresolved V gene and the rest for unknown reasons. V, J and clone size derive from that table, while D and trimming were established from the DNA sequence. The sample profile shows over 250,000 clones; around 89% of them were found once. Around 3% of the sample goes to the ten largest clones.

CDR1 and CDR2 are drawn from the germline V gene: WSHSY, SAAADI. Including cysteine and phenylalanine, the CDR3 has 15 amino acids. The sequence is cut down to CDR3 DNA, 45 bases in frame from base 1. Trimmed from V: 2 bases; trimmed from J: 3 bases; junction bases lacking a gene match: 3. The chain links TRBV10-2 with TRBJ2-1, with 8 central nucleotides matching TRBD2. Sequencing input: PBMCs or T cells enriched from blood (not recorded which). The sequence was obtained from a woman in her forties or fifties who had recovered from COVID-19. The CDR3 region reads CASSEPGTSYNEQFF. In nucleotides, the sequence is TGCGCCAGCAGTGAGCCCGGGACTAGCTACAATGAGCAGTTCTTC.